Listed here are 10 T cell receptor beta chains from one sample, sequenced in a study of T cells after yellow fever vaccination. TCRdb independently ran MiXCR on the 5' RACE reads; one entry per CDR3 protein. The table records some 260,000 distinct CDR3 sequences, 5.2% of them present only once. This material consisted of CD4+ T cells sorted from PBMCs, taken on the day of the yellow fever booster vaccination. The receptor set was obtained from a man younger than 35 who received the YFV17D yellow fever vaccine.

The V call is TRBV6-1, the J call TRBJ1-1; perhaps TRBD1 as D (6 bases). The CDR3 is 18 residues long. From germline, CDR1 is MNHNS and CDR2 SASEGT. V was pared by 4 bases and J by 3 bases, with 24 bases between. As DNA, the CDR3 is TGTGCCAGCAGTGGAGAGACAGGATTAAGTGTTGTGTACACTGAAGCTTTCTTT. Translated, it gives CASSGETGLSVVYTEAFF.

Comments on this clonotype: Just one base apart from a much larger clone, this may be a read error. V and J are TRBV20-1 and TRBJ1-1; unclear D gene. Trimming took off 1 base at V and 3 bases at J, with 9 bases between the two ends. CDR3 length equals 13 residues. In germline, CDR1 is DFQATT, CDR2 SNEGSKA (reference sequence). CDR3 sequence (DNA): TGCAGTGCTAGAGGCGGGAGGCACACTGAAGCTTTCTTT. It encodes CSARGGRHTEAFF.

The chain uses TRBV5-5 and TRBJ2-1, with 8 nucleotides matching TRBD1. The CDR3 is 17 residues long. Losses at the gene ends were 0 bases for V and 0 bases for J; bases not matched to a gene: 5. Looked up from germline, CDR1 is SGHKS and CDR2 is YYEKEE (reference sequence). For the CDR3, the DNA is TGTGCCAGCAGCTTGGACAGGGGGGCCAGCTCCTACAATGAGCAGTTCTTC. It is translated as CASSLDRGASSYNEQFF.

The chain has TRBV2 and TRBJ2-5; no definite D call. CDR3 length equals 14 residues. Germline CDR1 reads SNHLY; CDR2 reads FYNNEI. V lost 4 bases and J lost 2, with 11 bases in between. The CDR3 protein is CASSGGATQETQYF. In DNA form, the CDR3 reads TGTGCCAGCAGTGGTGGTGCCACACAAGAGACCCAGTACTTC.

This chain joins TRBV2 and TRBJ2-2; D may be TRBD2 (5 bases). V lost 6 bases and J 3 bases, leaving 8 bases between the germline ends. Germline V CDR1 and CDR2: SNHLY, FYNNEI. The CDR3 consists of 13 residues. The CDR3 is CASREDYTGELFF. CDR3 bases: TGTGCCAGCAGGGAGGACTACACCGGGGAGCTGTTTTTT.

The table lists this clonotype with many counts. The rearrangement uses TRBV5-1 and TRBJ1-2; a weak D match, TRBD1 (5 bases). V dropped 3 bases and J dropped 7 bases, with 13 bases sitting between them. This CDR3 has 13 amino acids. Per germline, CDR1 SGHRS and CDR2 YFSETQ. CDR3 sequence: CASSSGPDGGYTF. DNA for the CDR3: TGCGCCAGCAGCTCGGGGCCCGACGGTGGCTACACCTTC.

This clonotype was picked up many times. The rearrangement links TRBV12-3 or TRBV12-4 to TRBJ1-2; D is ambiguous. The V and J ends lost 3 bases and 3 bases respectively, with 5 bases between them. The CDR3 loop spans 12 amino acids. The CDR3 region has the DNA TGTGCCAGCAGTTTGAGGGACTATGGCTACACCTTC. The encoded protein is CASSLRDYGYTF.

V and J are TRBV20-1 and TRBJ2-1; the D gene is possibly TRBD2 (6 bases). V lost 2 bases, J lost 0 bases, and 14 bases lay in between. The CDR3 consists of 16 residues. CDR1 DFQATT and CDR2 SNEGSKA come from the germline V gene (reference sequence). The CDR3, as DNA: TGCAGTGCTAGACCGGCGGGGCTCAGCTCCTACAATGAGCAGTTCTTC. As protein: CSARPAGLSSYNEQFF.

This chain joins TRBV11-2 and TRBJ1-2; possibly TRBD1 for D (5 bases). V was cut by 6 bases and J by 5 bases, with 13 bases left in between. This CDR3 comprises 13 residues. The germline CDR1 and CDR2 sequences are SGHAT and FQNNGV. The DNA for the CDR3 is TGTGCCAGCAGTCTAGGTCGACAGTATGGCTACACCTTC. Its protein is CASSLGRQYGYTF.

This clonotype was detected ten times or more. The rearrangement links TRBV5-4 to TRBJ2-7; 8 positions match TRBD1. CDR1 is SGHNT, CDR2 YYREEE, per germline (reference sequence). V lost 2 bases and J lost 2; bases outside the gene matches: 6. CDR3 size: 15 residues. CDR3 sequence (DNA): TGTGCCAGCAGCTTAGGTAACAGGGGGACCTACGAGCAGTACGTC. Protein: CASSLGNRGTYEQYV.